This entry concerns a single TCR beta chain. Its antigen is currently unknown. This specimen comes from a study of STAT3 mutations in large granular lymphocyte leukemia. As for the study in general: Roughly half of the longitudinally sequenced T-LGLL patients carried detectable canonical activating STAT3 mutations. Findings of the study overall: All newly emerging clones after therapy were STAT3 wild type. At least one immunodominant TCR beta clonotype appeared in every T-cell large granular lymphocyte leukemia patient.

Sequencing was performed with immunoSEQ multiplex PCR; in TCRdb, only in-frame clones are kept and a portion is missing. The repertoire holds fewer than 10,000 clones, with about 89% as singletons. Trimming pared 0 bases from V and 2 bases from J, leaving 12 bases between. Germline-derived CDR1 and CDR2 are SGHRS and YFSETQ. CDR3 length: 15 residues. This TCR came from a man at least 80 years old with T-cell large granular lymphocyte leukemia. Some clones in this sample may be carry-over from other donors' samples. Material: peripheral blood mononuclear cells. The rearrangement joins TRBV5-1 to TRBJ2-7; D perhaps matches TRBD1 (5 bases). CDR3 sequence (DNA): TGCGCCAGCAGCTTGGGTCAGGGTAACCCCTACGAGCAGTACTTC. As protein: CASSLGQGNPYEQYF. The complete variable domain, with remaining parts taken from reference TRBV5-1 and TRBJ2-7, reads KAGVTQTPRYLIKTRGQQVTLSCSPISGHRSVSWYQQTPGQGLQFLFEYFSETQRNKGNFPGRFSGRQFSNSRSEMNVSTLELGDSALYLCASSLGQGNPYEQYFGPGTRLTVT.